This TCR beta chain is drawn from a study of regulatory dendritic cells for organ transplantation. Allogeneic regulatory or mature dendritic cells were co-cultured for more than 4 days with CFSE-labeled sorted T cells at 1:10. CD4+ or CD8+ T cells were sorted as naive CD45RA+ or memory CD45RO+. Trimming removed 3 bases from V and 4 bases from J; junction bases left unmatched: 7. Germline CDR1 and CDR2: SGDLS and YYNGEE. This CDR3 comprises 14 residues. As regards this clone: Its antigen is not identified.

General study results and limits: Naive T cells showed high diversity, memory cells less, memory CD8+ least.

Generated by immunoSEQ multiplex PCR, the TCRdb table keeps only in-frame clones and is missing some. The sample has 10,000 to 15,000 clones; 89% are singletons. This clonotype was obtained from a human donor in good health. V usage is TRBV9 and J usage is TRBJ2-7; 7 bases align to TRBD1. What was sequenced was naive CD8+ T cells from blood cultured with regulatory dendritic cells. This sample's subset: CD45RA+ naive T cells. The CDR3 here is CASSGSGQTYEQYF. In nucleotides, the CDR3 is TGTGCCAGCAGCGGGTCGGGACAGACTTACGAGCAGTACTTC.